Following are 22 T cell receptor beta chains from one sample sequenced in a study of blood T cell repertoires in COVID-19. TCRdb's table, derived via immunoSEQ multiplex PCR, lists solely in-frame clones and lacks some. This table holds a few hundred thousand clones, about 90% found once. Sequencing input: peripheral blood. The receptors were gathered from a woman aged 40 to 55 with COVID-19, enrolled during active disease.

V is TRBV10-3 and J is TRBJ2-3; 13 positions agree with TRBD2. The trim removed 0 bases at V and 0 bases at J, leaving 6 bases unmatched. The CDR3 spans 19 residues. Germline V gene data show CDR1 as ENHRY and CDR2 as SYGVKD. The CDR3 nucleotides are TGTGCCATCAGTGAGTCGGGACTAGCGGGGTGGATCAGCACAGATACGCAGTATTTT. Amino acids: CAISESGLAGWISTDTQYF.

The chain has TRBV7-2 and TRBJ1-2; D remains unclear. Germline V CDR1 and CDR2: SGHTA, FQGNSA. This CDR3 contains 15 residues. Trimming left V 5 bases short and J 0 bases short, with 13 bases between. This chain's CDR3 is CASSLQKLTNYGYTF. In DNA, the CDR3 is TGTGCCAGCAGCCTGCAGAAATTGACTAACTATGGCTACACCTTC.

The J gene is TRBJ1-6, the V gene TRBV6-2 or TRBV6-3, with TRBD1 matching over 8 bases. The CDR3 spans 19 residues. Trimming removed 2 bases from V and 6 bases from J; junction bases left unmatched: 15. Germline CDR1 reads MNHEY; CDR2 reads SVGEGT. CDR3 bases: TGTGCCAGCAGTTACCGGGCAGGGGGCACGAGGAAAGCTAATTCACCCCTCCACTTT. Translating it yields CASSYRAGGTRKANSPLHF.

The rearrangement uses TRBV19 and TRBJ1-1, with 7 positions matching TRBD1. This CDR3 spans 13 amino acids. Germline CDR1 and CDR2: LNHDA and SQIVND (reference sequence). V shed 5 bases and J 4 bases; nucleotides not matched to a gene: 4. The DNA of the CDR3 is TGTGCCAGTAGTGAGACAGGGCCCACTGAAGCTTTCTTT. Amino acids: CASSETGPTEAFF. Full variable domain (outside the CDR3, taken from reference TRBV19 and TRBJ1-1): DGGITQSPKYLFRKEGQNVTLSCEQNLNHDAMYWYRQDPGQGLRLIYYSQIVNDFQKGDIAEGYSVSREKKESFPLTVTSAQKNPTAFYLCASSETGPTEAFFGQGTRLTVV.

The genes are TRBV7-6 and TRBJ2-3; no definite D call. Germline loops: CDR1 SGHVS, CDR2 FNYEAQ. CDR3 length equals 11 residues. Trimming took off 7 bases at V and 4 bases at J, with 6 bases between the two ends. CDR3 amino acids: CASTQSDTQYF. The CDR3 coding sequence is TGTGCCAGCACCCAATCAGATACGCAGTATTTT. Combining the CDR3 with reference TRBV7-6 and TRBJ2-3 gives the whole variable domain GAGVSQSPRYKVTKRGQDVALRCDPISGHVSLYWYRQALGQGPEFLTYFNYEAQQDKSGLPNDRFSAERPEGSISTLTIQRTEQRDSAMYRCASTQSDTQYFGPGTRLTVL.

The chain carries TRBV19 and TRBJ1-2, with D possibly being TRBD1 (5 bases). Germline V gives CDR1 LNHDA, CDR2 SQIVND (reference sequence). V dropped 4 bases and J dropped 4 bases, with 16 bases sitting between them. There are 15 residues in the CDR3. CDR3 bases: TGTGCCAGTAGTACGGGACTCCGACGGGGCTATGGCTACACCTTC. Translated, it gives CASSTGLRRGYGYTF.

The table lists this clone with a few counts. V usage is TRBV3-1 (or the pseudogene TRBV3-2) and J usage is TRBJ1-6, with 9 bases matching TRBD1. The V gene's germline CDR1 is LGHDT and CDR2 YNNKEL (reference sequence). CDR3 length: 14 amino acids. V lost 4 bases and J lost 7; bases outside the gene matches: 2. The CDR3 bases are TGTGCCAGCAGCCGGACAGGGGTAAATTCACCCCTCCACTTT. Its translation: CASSRTGVNSPLHF.

The V and J genes are TRBV27 and TRBJ2-5; 12 positions match TRBD2. CDR1 is MNHEY and CDR2 is SMNVEV in the germline V gene (reference sequence). The V segment lost 5 bases and the J segment 5 bases; nucleotides outside the gene matches: 3. The CDR3 runs to 14 residues. CDR3 in DNA: TGTGCCAGCAGTCTCGGGACTAGCGGGGAGACCCAGTACTTC. Residues: CASSLGTSGETQYF.

CDR3 amino acids: CASSQDNVGGAGGELFF. The DNA for the CDR3 is TGCGCCAGCAGCCAAGATAATGTCGGGGGGGCCGGCGGGGAGCTGTTTTTT. The chain recombines TRBV4-3 with TRBJ2-2; 8 nucleotides match TRBD2. CDR3 size: 17 residues. V dropped 0 bases and J dropped 7; count of bases not matched to a gene: 10. In germline, CDR1 is LGHNA, CDR2 YSLEER.

This chain uses TRBV2 with TRBJ1-5; no clear D gene. Germline V gene sequence: CDR1 SNHLY, CDR2 FYNNEI. V lost 4 bases to trimming and J lost 8 bases, with 15 bases between them. The CDR3 runs to 14 residues. DNA for the CDR3: TGTGCCAGCAGTGGGCGATATTCCGGGGAGCCCCAGCATTTT. It codes for CASSGRYSGEPQHF.

The rearrangement joins TRBV9 to TRBJ2-7, with a possible D match to TRBD1 (6 bases). V was shortened by 4 bases and J by 5 bases, with 16 bases between the two germline ends. Germline V gives CDR1 SGDLS, CDR2 YYNGEE. The CDR3 covers 14 residues. The CDR3: CASSLRQVPHEQYF. The CDR3 DNA sequence: TGTGCCAGCAGCTTAAGACAGGTTCCCCACGAGCAGTACTTC. The full variable domain, rest sourced from reference TRBV9 and TRBJ2-7, is DSGVTQTPKHLITATGQRVTLRCSPRSGDLSVYWYQQSLDQGLQFLIQYYNGEERAKGNILERFSAQQFPDLHSELNLSSLELGDSALYFCASSLRQVPHEQYFGPGTRLTVT.

J is TRBJ2-3 and V is TRBV9, with D possibly TRBD2 on 7 matching bases. This CDR3 contains 14 residues. V was trimmed by 2 bases and J by 3 bases, leaving 10 bases between them. The germline gives CDR1 SGDLS, CDR2 YYNGEE. CDR3 in amino acids: CASSVGRGTDTQYF. Here the CDR3 DNA reads TGTGCCAGCAGCGTTGGGAGGGGGACAGATACGCAGTATTTT.

The genes are TRBV19 and TRBJ2-3, with 10 positions matching TRBD2. Germline-derived CDR1 and CDR2 are LNHDA and SQIVND (reference sequence). Unmatched junction bases numbered 6, after V lost 7 bases and J lost 2 bases. The CDR3 loop spans 15 amino acids. DNA of the CDR3: TGTGCCAGTACCTGGACTAGCGGTTACACAGATACGCAGTATTTT. Its translation is CASTWTSGYTDTQYF.

The rearrangement joins TRBV24-1 to TRBJ2-7; 9 nucleotides align to TRBD1. The CDR3 consists of 13 residues. CDR1 KGHDR and CDR2 SFDVKD come from the germline V gene. V lost 6 bases and J lost 6; bases outside the gene matches: 5. The CDR3 DNA reads TGTGCCACCAGTTTGGGACAGGGTGGCGAGCAGTACTTC. Translation: CATSLGQGGEQYF.

The genes are TRBV19 and TRBJ1-5, with 8 positions matching TRBD1. Losses at the gene ends were 5 bases for V and 6 bases for J; bases not matched to a gene: 3. Germline CDR1 and CDR2: LNHDA and SQIVND (reference sequence). This CDR3 region has 13 residues. CDR3 amino acids: CASSDRGFQPQHF. The CDR3 DNA follows: TGTGCCAGTAGTGACAGGGGTTTTCAGCCCCAGCATTTT.

The chain has TRBV6-5 and TRBJ2-5, with D hard to call. The CDR3 is 13 amino acids. Per the germline V gene, CDR1 is MNHEY and CDR2 is SVGAGI. Deletions cut 6 bases from V and 4 bases from J, with 12 bases between. The CDR3 sequence: CASSGLGRETQYF. In DNA form, the CDR3 reads TGTGCCAGCAGCGGTCTAGGTAGAGAGACCCAGTACTTC.

CDR3 in DNA: TGTGCCAGCTCACCCCCAGCTGGGGGGGCGAACACCGGGGAGCTGTTTTTT. This translates into CASSPPAGGANTGELFF. The V gene is TRBV18, the J gene TRBJ2-2, with 7 positions matching TRBD2. Germline V lookup: CDR1 KGHSH, CDR2 LQKENI. The length of the CDR3 is 17 residues. With V trimmed by 3 bases and J by 0 bases, 7 bases remained unmatched.

The chain is built from TRBV6-2 or TRBV6-3 and TRBJ1-2; 7 positions match TRBD1. The trim removed 6 bases at V and 0 bases at J, leaving 4 bases unmatched. This CDR3 is built from 14 residues. From germline, CDR1 is MNHEY and CDR2 SVGEGT. CDR3: CASSRGQTNYGYTF. The CDR3 region has the DNA TGTGCCAGCAGCAGGGGACAGACTAACTATGGCTACACCTTC.

This clone was seen a single time. The genes are TRBV3-1 (or the pseudogene TRBV3-2) and TRBJ2-3; D might be TRBD1 (6 bases). Germline V CDR1 and CDR2: LGHDT, YNNKEL (reference sequence). This CDR3 comprises 16 residues. Between the trimmed V and J ends, which lost 0 bases and 3 bases, there was a span of 13 bases. CDR3 region: CASSQEGRGNTDTQYF. The CDR3 nucleotides read TGTGCCAGCAGCCAAGAGGGCAGGGGAAATACAGATACGCAGTATTTT.

The rearrangement joins TRBV5-5 to TRBJ1-2; 7 bases map to TRBD1. The CDR3 sequence is 13 residues long. The germline V gene encodes CDR1 SGHKS and CDR2 YYEKEE (reference sequence). V trimming: 4 bases; J trimming: 6 bases; junction bases outside the gene matches: 6. The CDR3 DNA sequence: TGTGCCAGCAGCAGACAGGGTAGGGATGGCTACACCTTC. It codes for CASSRQGRDGYTF. Full variable domain (outside the CDR3, taken from reference TRBV5-5 and TRBJ1-2): DAGVTQSPTHLIKTRGQQVTLRCSPISGHKSVSWYQQVLGQGPQFIFQYYEKEERGRGNFPDRFSARQFPNYSSELNVNALLLGDSALYLCASSRQGRDGYTFGSGTRLTVV.

The chain links TRBV9 to TRBJ2-5, with D perhaps matching TRBD1 (5 bases). V was pared by 0 bases and J by 2 bases, with 14 bases between. The CDR3 is made up of 16 amino acids. CDR1 SGDLS and CDR2 YYNGEE come from the germline V gene. The CDR3 loop reads CASSVAGLGHQETQYF. The CDR3 DNA follows: TGTGCCAGCAGCGTAGCTGGATTGGGGCATCAAGAGACCCAGTACTTC.

The chain employs TRBV7-2 and TRBJ1-1, with 8 bases lining up with TRBD1. Germline CDR1 reads SGHTA; CDR2 reads FQGNSA. The CDR3 runs to 14 residues. Trimming cost V 5 bases and J 4 bases; bases outside gene matches: 6. CDR3 sequence reads: CASSPGGRGTEAFF. The CDR3 DNA reads as TGTGCCAGCAGCCCAGGGGGCCGGGGCACTGAAGCTTTCTTT. The variable domain in full, with the rest retrieved from reference TRBV7-2 and TRBJ1-1, is GAGVSQSPSNKVTEKGKDVELRCDPISGHTALYWYRQSLGQGLEFLIYFQGNSAPDKSGLPSDRFSAERTGGSVSTLTIQRTQQEDSAVYLCASSPGGRGTEAFFGQGTRLTVV.